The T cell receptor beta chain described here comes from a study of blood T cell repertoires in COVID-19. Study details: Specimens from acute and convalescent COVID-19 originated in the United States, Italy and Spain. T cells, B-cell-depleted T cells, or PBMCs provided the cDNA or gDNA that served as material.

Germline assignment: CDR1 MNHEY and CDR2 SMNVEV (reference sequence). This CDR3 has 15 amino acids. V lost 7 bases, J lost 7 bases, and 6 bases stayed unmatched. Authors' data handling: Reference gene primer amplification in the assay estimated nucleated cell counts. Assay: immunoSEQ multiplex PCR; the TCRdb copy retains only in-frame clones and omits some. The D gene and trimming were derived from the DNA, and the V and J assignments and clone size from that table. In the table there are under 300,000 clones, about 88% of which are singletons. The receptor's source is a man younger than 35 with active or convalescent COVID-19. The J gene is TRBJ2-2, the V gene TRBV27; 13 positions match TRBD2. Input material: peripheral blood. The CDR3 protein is CASTLLAGGVGELFF. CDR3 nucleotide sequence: TGTGCCAGCACACTACTAGCGGGAGGGGTCGGGGAGCTGTTTTTT.